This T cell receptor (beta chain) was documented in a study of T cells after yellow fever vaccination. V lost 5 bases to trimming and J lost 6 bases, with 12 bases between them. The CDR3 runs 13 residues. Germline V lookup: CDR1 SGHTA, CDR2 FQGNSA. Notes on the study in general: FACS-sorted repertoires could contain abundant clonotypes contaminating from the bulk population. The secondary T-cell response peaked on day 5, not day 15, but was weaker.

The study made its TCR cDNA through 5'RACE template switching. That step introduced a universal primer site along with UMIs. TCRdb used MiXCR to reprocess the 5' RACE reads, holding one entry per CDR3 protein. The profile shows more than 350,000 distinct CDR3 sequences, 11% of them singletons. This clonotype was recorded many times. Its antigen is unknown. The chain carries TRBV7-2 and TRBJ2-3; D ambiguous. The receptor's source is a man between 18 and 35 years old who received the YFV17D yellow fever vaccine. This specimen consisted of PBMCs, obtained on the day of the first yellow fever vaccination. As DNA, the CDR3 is TGTGCCAGCAGCCCCGGAACCGGGGATACGCAGTATTTT. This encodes CASSPGTGDTQYF.